This paragraph covers one T cell receptor (beta chain) sequence. The target antigen is unknown. At one of its ends the junction is not consistent with the germline gene, which may arise from a read error. The CDR3 totals 16 residues. Per the germline V gene, CDR1 is SEHNR and CDR2 is FQNEAQ (reference sequence). The entry originates in a study of cytomegalovirus exposure and HLA in healthy donors. About the research overall: The 120 or so validation repertoires used a platform that matched the one used for the roughly 700 first-cohort repertoires, as a later analysis reported.

Findings of the study overall: Most TCR sequences showed up rarely, but some public TCRs showed up in many donors. Cytomegalovirus status was reportedly diagnosed by the classifier with high specificity and sensitivity.

The assay was immunoSEQ multiplex PCR, and TCRdb's table has in-frame clones only and misses some. Here the sample spans roughly 43,000 clones, approximately 93% being singletons. The clonotype comes from a woman under 30 in good health and CMV-seronegative. Sequencing was done on a sample of PBMCs. The chain joins TRBV7-9 to TRBJ1-6; D not certain. This CDR3 reads CSSSSRETELNSPLHF. CDR3 in DNA: TGTTCCAGCAGCTCCCGCGAAACAGAGCTTAATTCACCCCTCCACTTT. Drawing the rest from reference TRBV7-9 and TRBJ1-6, the complete variable domain is DTGVSQNPRHKITKRGQNVTFRCDPISEHNRLYWYRQTLGQGPEFLTYFQNEAQLEKSRLLSDRFSAERPKGSFSTLEIQRTEQGDSAMYLCSSSSRETELNSPLHFGNGTRLTVT.